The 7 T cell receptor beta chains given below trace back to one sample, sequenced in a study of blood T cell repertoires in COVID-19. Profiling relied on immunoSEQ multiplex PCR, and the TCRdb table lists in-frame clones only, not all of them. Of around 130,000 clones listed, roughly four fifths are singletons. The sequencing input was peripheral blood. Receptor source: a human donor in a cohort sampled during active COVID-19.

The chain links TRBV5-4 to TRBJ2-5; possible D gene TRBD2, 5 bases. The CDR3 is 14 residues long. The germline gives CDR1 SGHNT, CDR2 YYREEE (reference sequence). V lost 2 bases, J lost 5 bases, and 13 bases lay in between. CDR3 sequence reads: CASSFPGNEETQYF. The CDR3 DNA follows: TGTGCCAGCAGCTTTCCGGGGAATGAGGAGACCCAGTACTTC.

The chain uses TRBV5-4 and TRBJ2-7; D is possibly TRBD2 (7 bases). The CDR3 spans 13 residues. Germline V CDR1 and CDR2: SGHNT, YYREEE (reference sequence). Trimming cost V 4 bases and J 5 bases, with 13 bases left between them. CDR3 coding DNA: TGTGCCAGCAGCCCCTGGGGGGGCCACGAGCAGTACTTC. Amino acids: CASSPWGGHEQYF.

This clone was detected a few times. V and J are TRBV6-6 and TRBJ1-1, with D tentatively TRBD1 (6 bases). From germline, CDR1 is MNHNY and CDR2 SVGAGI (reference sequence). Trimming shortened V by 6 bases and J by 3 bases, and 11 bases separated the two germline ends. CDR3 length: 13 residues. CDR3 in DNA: TGTGCCAGCAGCGACACAGGGTACACTGAAGCTTTCTTT. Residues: CASSDTGYTEAFF.

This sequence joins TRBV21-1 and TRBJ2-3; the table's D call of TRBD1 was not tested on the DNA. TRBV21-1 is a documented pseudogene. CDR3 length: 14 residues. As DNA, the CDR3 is TGTGCCAGCAGCCAATACAGGGGTCCAGATACGCAGTATTTT. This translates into CASSQYRGPDTQYF.

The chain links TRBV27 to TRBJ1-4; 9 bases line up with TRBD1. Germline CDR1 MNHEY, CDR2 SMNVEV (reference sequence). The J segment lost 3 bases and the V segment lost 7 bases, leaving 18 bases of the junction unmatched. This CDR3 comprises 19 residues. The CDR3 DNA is TGTGCCAGCATCATTAGGAGGGGACAGGGAAAGTGGGCTAATGAAAAACTGTTTTTT. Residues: CASIIRRGQGKWANEKLFF.

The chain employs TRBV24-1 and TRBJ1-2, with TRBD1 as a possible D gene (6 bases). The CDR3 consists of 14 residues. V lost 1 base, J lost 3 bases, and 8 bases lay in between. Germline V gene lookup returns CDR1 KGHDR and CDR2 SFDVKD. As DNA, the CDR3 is TGTGCCACCAGTGATTTATACAGGGACTATGGCTACACCTTC. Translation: CATSDLYRDYGYTF.

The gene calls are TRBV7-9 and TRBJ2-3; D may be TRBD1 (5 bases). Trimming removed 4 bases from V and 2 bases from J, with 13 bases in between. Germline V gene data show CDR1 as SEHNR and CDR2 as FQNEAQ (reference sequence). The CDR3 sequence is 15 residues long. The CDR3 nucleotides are TGTGCCAGCAGCTCCATAGACAGCCCCACAGATACGCAGTATTTT. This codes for CASSSIDSPTDTQYF.